Below, one T cell receptor beta chain is given with its context. Its matching antigen is unknown. Trimming removed 2 bases at V and 4 bases at J, with 11 bases between. There are 15 residues in the CDR3. In germline, CDR1 is MNHEY, CDR2 SVGAGI. The entry originates in a study of cytomegalovirus exposure and HLA in healthy donors. Whole-study findings and limits: Both high specificity and high sensitivity reportedly marked the classifier's diagnosis of cytomegalovirus status. Most observed TCR sequences were rare, whereas some public TCRs were detected in many donors.

Sequencing used immunoSEQ multiplex PCR; TCRdb keeps in-frame clones, though not all of them. This table holds about 130,000 clones, roughly 89% found once. This chain uses TRBV6-5 with TRBJ2-2; D remains ambiguous. The sample taken for sequencing was PBMCs. This receptor was taken from a woman aged 18-29 years in good health and CMV-seropositive. CDR3 amino acids: CASSYPPSGTGELFF. The CDR3 DNA sequence: TGTGCCAGCAGTTACCCCCCTTCGGGCACCGGGGAGCTGTTTTTT.